Listed here are 16 T cell receptor beta chains from one sample, sequenced in a study of T-cell reconstitution after alpha-beta-depleted transplantation in children (dated by TCRdb to 2016 to 2017). The library was made by PCR. The listed sequencing device is Illumina HiSeq 2500. TCR library preparation used molecular barcoding, with unique molecular identifiers applied to normalize quantification of the TCRbeta repertoire. The public reads were reprocessed in TCRdb via fastp at Q25 and MiXCR, keeping in-frame beta chains. Rows merge per CDR3 protein into single entries with the most common DNA and genes. In this sample the table shows some 640,000 distinct CDR3 sequences, 16% of which occur a single time. The ten largest clones add up to about 1.1% of the sample. This specimen was PBMCs from the stem cell graft donor, taken from the stem cell graft. These receptors came from a human donor who donated a stem cell graft to a child with acute myeloid leukemia.

This clonotype has more than one count but fewer than ten. V gene TRBV4-3 combines with J gene TRBJ1-1; D gene uncertain. This CDR3 is 15 amino acids long. Trimming took 0 bases from V and 1 from J, leaving 9 bases between them. Germline V CDR1 and CDR2: LGHNA, YSLEER. CDR3 amino acids: CASSQDGPRNTEAFF. The CDR3 nucleotides are TGCGCCAGCAGCCAAGATGGACCACGGAACACTGAAGCTTTCTTT.

The V and J genes are TRBV27 and TRBJ2-7, with D perhaps given as TRBD1 or TRBD2 (5 bases each). The V and J ends lost 4 bases and 7 bases respectively, with 26 bases between them. From germline, CDR1 is MNHEY and CDR2 SMNVEV (reference sequence). The CDR3 is 17 amino acids. Written as DNA, the CDR3 is TGTGCCAGCAGTTATAACGGGCTTCTGGGACCATGGGTAGAGCAGTACTTC. Translating gives CASSYNGLLGPWVEQYF.

This clonotype has a handful of counts. CDR3 protein: CSARDGSGKLFF. The CDR3 DNA sequence: TGCAGTGCTAGAGATGGGAGCGGAAAACTGTTTTTT. V is TRBV20-1 and J is TRBJ1-4; no reliable D call. V was cut by 0 bases and J by 10 bases, with 9 bases left in between. The CDR3 runs 12 residues. The germline CDR1 and CDR2 sequences are DFQATT and SNEGSKA (reference sequence).

This sequence joins TRBV7-6 and TRBJ2-7; D call uncertain. The CDR3 sequence is 13 residues long. Germline CDR1 is SGHVS and CDR2 is FNYEAQ. V gave up 5 bases and J gave up 6 bases, with 14 bases separating them. The CDR3 sequence: CASSAQEDLEQYV. Here the CDR3 DNA reads TGTGCCAGCAGCGCCCAAGAAGACCTCGAGCAGTACGTC.

This clonotype was seen repeatedly, ten times or more. This chain uses TRBV12-3 or TRBV12-4 with TRBJ1-2; 7 bases align to TRBD1. Losses at the gene ends were 5 bases for V and 7 bases for J; bases not matched to a gene: 7. The CDR3 covers 13 residues. The DNA of the CDR3 is TGTGCCAGCAGTCTCCACAGGGGAGCTGGCTACACCTTC. As protein: CASSLHRGAGYTF.

This clonotype was found many times. CDR3 in DNA: TGCAGTGCTAGAGTCTGGACAGGGGATCGGTACGAGCAGTACTTC. Amino acid sequence: CSARVWTGDRYEQYF. The chain couples TRBV20-1 to TRBJ2-7; 9 bases agree with TRBD1. CDR3 length: 15 residues. V lost 1 base and J lost 4; bases outside the gene matches: 8. Germline V lookup: CDR1 DFQATT, CDR2 SNEGSKA (reference sequence).

This clonotype was seen ten or more times. CDR3 DNA sequence: TGCGCCAGCAGCTTGGGCGGGACACGCGGGAACACTGAAGCTTTCTTT. This translates into CASSLGGTRGNTEAFF. V gene TRBV5-1 combines with J gene TRBJ1-1, with a possible D match to TRBD1 (6 bases). CDR1 is SGHRS, CDR2 YFSETQ, per germline. V was trimmed by 0 bases and J by 1 base, leaving 13 bases between them. This CDR3 region has 16 residues.

This clonotype was recorded a few times. V gene TRBV5-1 combines with J gene TRBJ2-5; D may be TRBD1 or TRBD2 (5 bases each). The V gene's germline CDR1 is SGHRS and CDR2 YFSETQ. The CDR3 totals 14 residues. The ends were cut back, 3 bases at V and 3 bases at J, with 12 bases in the middle. CDR3 in amino acids: CASSSGPAKETQYF. CDR3 nucleotides: TGCGCCAGCAGCTCGGGACCAGCGAAAGAGACCCAGTACTTC.

The chain couples TRBV20-1 to TRBJ2-1, with a possible D match to TRBD2 (5 bases). In germline, CDR1 is DFQATT, CDR2 SNEGSKA (reference sequence). The V gene lost 4 bases and the J gene lost 3 bases, with 22 bases spanning the gap. This CDR3 is built from 17 residues. CDR3 region: CSATTSRRGVDYNEQFF. CDR3 DNA sequence: TGCAGTGCTACCACTTCCAGACGGGGAGTTGACTACAATGAGCAGTTCTTC.

This clonotype was detected only a few times. CDR3 in amino acids: CASTALGDTEAFF. In DNA form, the CDR3 reads TGTGCCAGCACCGCCCTGGGGGATACTGAAGCTTTCTTT. J is TRBJ1-1 and V is TRBV25-1; weak D call: TRBD1 (5 bases). V was shortened by 7 bases and J by 5 bases, with 14 bases between the two germline ends. The CDR3 is 13 residues long. Germline lookup yields CDR1 MGHDK and CDR2 SYGVNS.

Regarding this clonotype: A much larger clone differs from this one at a single base, so this may be a read error. The gene calls are TRBV20-1 and TRBJ2-1; 10 bases fit TRBD2. V lost 1 base to trimming and J lost 6 bases; unmatched junction nucleotides: 6. The CDR3 runs to 15 residues. The germline CDR1 and CDR2 sequences are DFQATT and SNEGSKA (reference sequence). CDR3 sequence: CSARAGLAAFNEQFF. The CDR3, as DNA: TGCAGTGCTAGAGCTGGACTAGCGGCCTTCAATGAGCAGTTCTTC.

This clonotype was observed many times. V usage is TRBV20-1 and J usage is TRBJ1-2; TRBD1 agrees at 7 bases. The CDR3 consists of 12 residues. V shed 1 base, J shed 4 bases, and the junction held 0 bases outside the gene matches. In germline, CDR1 is DFQATT, CDR2 SNEGSKA (reference sequence). DNA of the CDR3: TGCAGTGCTAGAGGGGACAGCTATGGCTACACCTTC. Amino acids: CSARGDSYGYTF.

The chain employs TRBV21-1 and TRBJ2-1; TRBD1, the table's D call, was not compared with the DNA. TRBV21-1 has pseudogene status. This CDR3 is 17 amino acids long. The CDR3 protein is CASSKVSGHSSYNEQFF. DNA of the CDR3: TGTGCCAGCAGCAAAGTGTCGGGACACAGCTCCTACAATGAGCAGTTCTTC.

This clonotype was counted ten times or more. This rearrangement joins TRBV9 to TRBJ2-2, with 7 positions matching TRBD1. Germline V gives CDR1 SGDLS, CDR2 YYNGEE. The CDR3 extends over 16 amino acids. The V segment lost 3 bases and the J segment 0 bases; nucleotides outside the gene matches: 5. In DNA form, the CDR3 reads TGTGCCAGCAGCGACCCCGGGACAGCGAACACCGGGGAGCTGTTTTTT. This gives the protein CASSDPGTANTGELFF.

V is TRBV9 and J is TRBJ1-4, with 11 bases fitting TRBD1. The CDR3 spans 20 residues. Germline loops: CDR1 SGDLS, CDR2 YYNGEE. After removal of 3 bases from V and 6 bases from J, the junction contained 19 bases not matched to a gene. The CDR3 DNA is TGTGCCAGCAGCGCCGGAGGACAGGGGGCGAGCTTGGGGCTAGATGAAAAACTGTTTTTT. This codes for CASSAGGQGASLGLDEKLFF.

Worth noting for this clonotype: Just one base apart from a much larger clone, this may be a read error. This chain uses TRBV29-1 with TRBJ1-1; D remains ambiguous. The CDR3 covers 13 residues. Per germline, CDR1 SQVTM and CDR2 ANQGSEA. This chain's CDR3 is CGVETRMNTEAFF. The CDR3 DNA sequence: TGCGGCGTTGAAACAAGAATGAACACTGAAGCTTTCTTT.